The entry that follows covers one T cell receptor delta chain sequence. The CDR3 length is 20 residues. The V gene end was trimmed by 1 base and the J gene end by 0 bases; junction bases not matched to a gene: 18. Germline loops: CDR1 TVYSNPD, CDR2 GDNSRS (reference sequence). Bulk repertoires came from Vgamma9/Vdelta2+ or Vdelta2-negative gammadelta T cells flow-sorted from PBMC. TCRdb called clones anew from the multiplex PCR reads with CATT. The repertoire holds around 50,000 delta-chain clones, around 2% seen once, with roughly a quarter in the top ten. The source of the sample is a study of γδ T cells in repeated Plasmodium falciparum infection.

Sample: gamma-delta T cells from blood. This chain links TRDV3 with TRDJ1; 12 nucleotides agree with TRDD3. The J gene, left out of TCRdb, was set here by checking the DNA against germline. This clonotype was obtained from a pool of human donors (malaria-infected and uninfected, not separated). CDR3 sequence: CAFMIPSYWGIPRYTDKLIF. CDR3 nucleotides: TGTGCCTTTATGATTCCCTCGTACTGGGGGATACCACGTTACACCGATAAACTCATCTTT.